The entry that follows covers one T cell receptor beta chain sequence. Its antigen is unknown. This entry is derived from a study of T cell repertoires in cytomegalovirus infection. Study information: TCR beta signatures that were public indicated CMV infection and matching HLA type. Regarding the study as a whole: In two of eight donors, the top clonotype was HLA-C-restricted CMV-specific.

Each CDR3 protein is one row after TCRdb ran MiXCR on the reads. Among 160,000 or so distinct CDR3 sequences listed, over 15% were seen once. CDR3 length: 15 amino acids. With V trimmed by 5 bases and J by 1 base, 5 bases remained unmatched. The V gene's germline CDR1 is MDHEN and CDR2 SYDVKM. Sequenced input: CD8+ T cells from PBMCs. The genes are TRBV28 and TRBJ2-4; 7 bases are a match to TRBD2. The sequence derives from a human donor in good health (CMV status not recorded). Some clones in this sample may be carry-over from other donors' samples. Here the CDR3 reads CASSPRGVAKNIQYF. CDR3 bases: TGTGCCAGCAGTCCCCGGGGGGTCGCCAAAAACATTCAGTACTTC.